The rows below give T cell receptor beta chains drawn from one sample of a study of regulatory T cells in long-lasting Graves disease. TCRdb reprocessed the multiplex PCR reads with MiXCR, giving one entry per CDR3 protein. The sample shows hundreds of thousands of distinct CDR3 sequences, around 30% of them seen only once. The source was peripheral blood mononuclear cells (PBMCs), collected when the disease was refractory, from a patient treated with antithyroid drugs. These receptors were obtained from a female donor with Graves disease. The CDR3 runs from the conserved cysteine through the conserved F or W. A D gene is named only where the DNA matches it firmly. Rows may omit the clone size; those that give it use once, few, many or a size class.

.	TRBV5-1	.	TRBJ1-2	TGCGCCAGCAGCTTGTCCCGCTTCAGGGGACCCGGCTACACCTTC	CASSLSRFRGPGYTF
.	TRBV27	.	TRBJ2-1	TGTACCAGCAGTTATAATAGCGGTCTCAACAATGAGCAGTTCTTC	CTSSYNSGLNNEQFF
.	TRBV5-1	.	TRBJ2-7	TGCGCCAGCAGCTTGGGTCGGACGACCCTGACCTACGAGCAGTACTTC	CASSLGRTTLTYEQYF
few	TRBV12-3/TRBV12-4	.	TRBJ1-5	TGTGCCAGCAGTTTGTACGGTTATAGCAATCAGCCCCAGCATTTT	CASSLYGYSNQPQHF
.	TRBV5-1	TRBD1	TRBJ2-7	TGCGCCAGCAGCTTGGACGCCGCTTCCAGGGGGTTCGCCTACGAGCAGTACTTC	CASSLDAASRGFAYEQYF
.	TRBV28	.	TRBJ1-2	TGTGCCAGCAGCGCTACCCTGCGGAGGGAGGACTATGGCTACACCTTC	CASSATLRREDYGYTF
.	TRBV18	.	TRBJ1-6	TGTGCCAGCTCACCACCGAACAATTCACCCCTCCACTTT	CASSPPNNSPLHF
.	TRBV20-1	.	TRBJ1-1	TGCAGTGCTAGCGCGGTGGGGGAGGCTTTCTTT	CSASAVGEAFF
once	TRBV5-5	TRBD1	TRBJ2-7	TGTGCCAGCAGCTTGGCCAATGTCGGGACAGGGGCCTACGAGCAGTACTTC	CASSLANVGTGAYEQYF
many	TRBV12-3/TRBV12-4	.	TRBJ2-5	TGTGCCAGCAGTTGGGACTACCAAGAGACCCAGTACTTC	CASSWDYQETQYF
.	TRBV5-4	.	TRBJ1-2	TGTGCCAGCAGCTTAGGGACCTCTTTGCTCCGGGCTAACTATGGCTACACCTTC	CASSLGTSLLRANYGYTF
.	TRBV5-1	.	TRBJ2-7	TGCGCCAGCAGCTTGGAATTGACAGACTCCTACGAGCAGTACTTC	CASSLELTDSYEQYF
.	TRBV30	.	TRBJ1-4	TGTGCCTGGAGTGATCGGACAATTGAAAAACTGTTTTTT	CAWSDRTIEKLFF
.	TRBV29-1	.	TRBJ1-2	TGCAGCGTTGATGTGGGGCGTAACTATGGCTACACCTTC	CSVDVGRNYGYTF
few	TRBV11-2	.	TRBJ1-5	TGTGCCAGCAGCTTAGTCATCCGCAATCAGCCCCAGCATTTT	CASSLVIRNQPQHF
.	TRBV20-1	TRBD2	TRBJ2-5	TGCAGTGCTCCTACCCTTAGCGGGGGCTACCAAGAGACCCAGTACTTC	CSAPTLSGGYQETQYF
.	TRBV27	TRBD1	TRBJ1-2	TGTGCCAGCAGTAAGACAGGGCGTAACTATGGCTACACCTTC	CASSKTGRNYGYTF
.	TRBV12-3/TRBV12-4	.	TRBJ1-4	TGTGCCAGCAGTAACAGAAGGGAGAAACTGTTTTTT	CASSNRREKLFF
few	TRBV29-1	.	TRBJ2-5	TGCAGCGTTGAGTCCACAGTAGAGACCCAGTACTTC	CSVESTVETQYF
many	TRBV2	TRBD1	TRBJ1-4	TGTGCCAGCAGAGACACAGGGGGTCGAAATGAAAAACTGTTTTTT	CASRDTGGRNEKLFF
many	TRBV28	TRBD1	TRBJ1-1	TGTGCCAGCAGTCGGGGCACAGGGGGCGCGACTGAAGCTTTCTTT	CASSRGTGGATEAFF
.	TRBV19	.	TRBJ2-7	TGTGCCAGTAGTATAGGGTCGGCGGGCTACGAGCAGTACTTC	CASSIGSAGYEQYF
few	TRBV6-1	TRBD2	TRBJ2-7	TGTGCCAGCAGAACTAGCGGGAGTTTGACCTACGAGCAGTACTTC	CASRTSGSLTYEQYF
few	TRBV19	TRBD1	TRBJ2-2	TGTGCCAGTAGGGGACAGGGTCGGACCGGGGAGCTGTTTTTT	CASRGQGRTGELFF